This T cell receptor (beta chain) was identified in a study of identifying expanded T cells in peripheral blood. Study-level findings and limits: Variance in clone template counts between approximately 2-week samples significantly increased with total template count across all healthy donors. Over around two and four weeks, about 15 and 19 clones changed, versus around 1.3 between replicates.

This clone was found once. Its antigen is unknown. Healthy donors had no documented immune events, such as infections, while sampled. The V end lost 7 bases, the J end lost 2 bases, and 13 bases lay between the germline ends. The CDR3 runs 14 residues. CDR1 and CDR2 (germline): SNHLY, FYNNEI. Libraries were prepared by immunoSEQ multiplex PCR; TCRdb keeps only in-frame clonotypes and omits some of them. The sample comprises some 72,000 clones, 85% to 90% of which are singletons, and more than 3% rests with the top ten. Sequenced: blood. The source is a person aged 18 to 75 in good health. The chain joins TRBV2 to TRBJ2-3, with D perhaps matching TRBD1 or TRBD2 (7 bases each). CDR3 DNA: TGTGCCAGCATCAGGGGGACTAACACAGATACGCAGTATTTT. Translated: CASIRGTNTDTQYF.